This is a list of T cell receptor beta chains from one sample in a study of T cell changes during pregnancy in multiple sclerosis. Data came from immunoSEQ multiplex PCR; TCRdb stores just in-frame clones and leaves some out. The repertoire holds around 30,000 clones, with approximately 94% as singletons. Material: CD4+ T cells from peripheral blood mononuclear cells, obtained after pregnancy. The receptors here all came from a female donor with multiple sclerosis, enrolled in a pregnancy study. CDR3s include the opening cysteine and the closing phenylalanine or tryptophan. The order of the fields is V gene, D gene, clone size, J gene, CDR3 protein, CDR3 DNA. D genes are given only for firm matches. Where a row states a size, it is once, few, many or the class of an expanded clone; other rows omit it.

TRBV30	TRBD1	NA	TRBJ2-7	CAVRPRDRGSYEQYF	TGTGCCGTCCGTCCCAGGGACAGGGGATCCTACGAGCAGTACTTC
TRBV5-6	NA	NA	TRBJ2-5	CASSLSGQETQYF	TGTGCCAGCAGCTTGTCGGGCCAAGAGACCCAGTACTTC
TRBV19	TRBD1	NA	TRBJ2-4	CASSPGTGGFRNIQYF	TGTGCCAGTAGTCCGGGGACAGGGGGATTCAGAAACATTCAGTACTTC
TRBV7-2	NA	NA	TRBJ1-4	CASSRSSVGEKLFF	TGTGCCAGCAGTCGGTCGTCGGTTGGTGAAAAACTGTTTTTT
TRBV4-1	NA	NA	TRBJ1-2	CASSQEGWGGYGGYTF	TGCGCCAGCAGCCAAGAAGGTTGGGGGGGCTACGGTGGCTACACCTTC
TRBV6-4	NA	NA	TRBJ1-2	CASSPEQGNYGYTF	TGTGCCAGCAGCCCCGAACAGGGAAACTATGGCTACACCTTC
TRBV29-1	NA	NA	TRBJ1-1	CSVAHTEAFF	TGCAGCGTTGCTCACACTGAAGCTTTCTTT
TRBV7-2	NA	NA	TRBJ1-2	CASSRLGTGRGGYTF	TGTGCCAGCAGCCGCCTTGGAACAGGGAGAGGTGGCTACACCTTC
TRBV7-2	TRBD1	NA	TRBJ1-6	CASSPGQDSPLHF	TGTGCCAGCAGCCCCGGACAGGATTCACCCCTCCACTTT
TRBV14	TRBD2	NA	TRBJ2-1	CASSQDSGAGGNEQFF	TGTGCCAGCAGCCAAGATAGCGGAGCGGGGGGCAATGAGCAGTTCTTC
TRBV6-5	NA	NA	TRBJ2-1	CASSNRGSYNEQFF	TGTGCCAGCAGTAATAGGGGTTCCTACAATGAGCAGTTCTTC
TRBV4-2	TRBD1	once	TRBJ1-6	CASSQESGGSSPLHF	TGTGCCAGCAGCCAGGAATCAGGGGGTTCGTCACCCCTCCACTTT
TRBV6-5	TRBD1	NA	TRBJ2-2	CASSRKGAGTGELFF	TGTGCCAGCAGCCGTAAGGGGGCGGGCACCGGGGAGCTGTTTTTT
TRBV12-5	TRBD1	NA	TRBJ2-4	CASGLYRGDYVSKNIQYF	TGTGCTAGTGGTTTGTACAGGGGCGACTACGTATCCAAAAACATTCAGTACTTC
TRBV7-2	NA	NA	TRBJ2-1	CASSYHMGDNEQFF	TGTGCCAGCAGCTATCATATGGGAGACAATGAGCAGTTCTTC
TRBV5-1	TRBD2	once	TRBJ2-5	CASSLAASGAETQYF	TGCGCCAGCAGCTTGGCGGCTAGCGGGGCCGAGACCCAGTACTTC
TRBV10-3	NA	once	TRBJ2-2	CAISLSLDGNTGELFF	TGTGCCATCAGCCTGTCCCTAGACGGAAACACCGGGGAGCTGTTTTTT
TRBV7-9	NA	NA	TRBJ2-1	CASSLGLGNNNEQFF	TGTGCCAGCAGCTTAGGCCTCGGGAATAACAATGAGCAGTTCTTC
TRBV2	TRBD1	NA	TRBJ1-5	CASALTGAHQPQHF	TGTGCCAGCGCGCTGACAGGGGCCCATCAGCCCCAGCATTTT
TRBV7-2	TRBD2	NA	TRBJ2-3	CARDSGSGGDTQYF	TGTGCCAGAGATAGCGGGAGTGGGGGAGATACGCAGTATTTT
TRBV5-6	TRBD2	NA	TRBJ2-7	CASREGFYVTGGNTYEQYF	TGTGCCAGCCGGGAGGGGTTTTACGTGACAGGCGGTAATACCTACGAGCAGTACTTC
TRBV5-1	TRBD2	NA	TRBJ2-5	CASGAGLAEETQYF	TGCGCCAGCGGCGCGGGACTAGCGGAAGAGACCCAGTACTTC
TRBV7-3	TRBD1	NA	TRBJ1-2	CASSLTGGAGYGYTF	TGTGCCAGCAGCTTAACAGGGGGCGCGGGTTATGGCTACACCTTC
TRBV7-2	NA	NA	TRBJ2-5	CASSLLYGEETQYF	TGTGCCAGCAGCTTGCTTTACGGGGAAGAGACCCAGTACTTC
TRBV29-1	NA	NA	TRBJ1-2	CSAEQGGYGYTF	TGCAGCGCTGAACAGGGAGGGTATGGCTACACCTTC
TRBV7-6	TRBD2	NA	TRBJ2-3	CASSLLAGGVTDTQYF	TGTGCCAGCAGCTTACTAGCGGGGGGGGTCACAGATACGCAGTATTTT
TRBV2	TRBD1	NA	TRBJ2-4	CASGGQGLNIQYF	TGTGCCAGCGGGGGACAGGGGTTAAACATTCAGTACTTC
TRBV18	TRBD2	NA	TRBJ2-7	CASSLSGRAYEQYF	TGTGCCAGCTCACTGAGCGGGAGGGCGTACGAGCAGTACTTC
TRBV19	TRBD1	once	TRBJ1-2	CASSIAGTGGYGYTF	TGTGCCAGTAGTATAGCCGGGACAGGGGGCTATGGCTACACCTTC
TRBV10-3	TRBD2	NA	TRBJ2-3	CATLPGSGRETDTQYF	TGTGCCACCCTCCCGGGTAGCGGGAGAGAAACAGATACGCAGTATTTT
TRBV5-4	TRBD1	once	TRBJ2-2	CASSLVAGQGTGELFF	TGTGCCAGCAGCTTGGTGGCTGGACAGGGCACCGGGGAGCTGTTTTTT
TRBV4-1	TRBD2	NA	TRBJ2-7	CASSQDRASGGYEQYF	TGCGCCAGCAGCCAAGATCGGGCTAGCGGGGGGTACGAGCAGTACTTC
TRBV19	NA	NA	TRBJ1-2	CASGDGYTF	TGTGCCTCGGGGGATGGCTACACCTTC
TRBV7-2	NA	NA	TRBJ2-3	CASSSSTDTQYF	TGTGCCAGCAGCTCGAGCACAGATACGCAGTATTTT
TRBV30	TRBD1	NA	TRBJ1-2	CAWSALPGTGNGYTF	TGTGCCTGGAGTGCCCTACCCGGGACAGGGAATGGCTACACCTTC
TRBV30	NA	NA	TRBJ2-2	CAWSVFGGLNTGELFF	TGTGCCTGGAGTGTATTCGGGGGGCTGAACACCGGGGAGCTGTTTTTT
TRBV19	TRBD2	NA	TRBJ2-3	CASSIRGSGGRADTQYF	TGTGCCAGTAGTATTCGAGGTAGCGGGGGACGGGCAGATACGCAGTATTTT
TRBV6-4	NA	NA	TRBJ2-2	CASSDSGATGELFF	TGTGCCAGCAGTGACTCGGGGGCCACCGGGGAGCTGTTTTTT
TRBV6-5	TRBD2	NA	TRBJ2-1	CASSDTSGNNEQFF	TGTGCCAGCAGTGACACTAGCGGAAACAATGAGCAGTTCTTC
TRBV7-2	TRBD1	once	TRBJ2-1	CASSLLGQGGQQFF	TGTGCCAGCAGCTTACTAGGACAGGGAGGCCAGCAGTTCTTC
TRBV30	NA	few	TRBJ1-1	CAYSVVEAFF	TGTGCCTACTCGGTGGTTGAAGCTTTCTTT
TRBV6-6	NA	NA	TRBJ2-4	CASRPDILAKNIQYF	TGTGCCAGCAGACCGGACATTCTAGCCAAAAACATTCAGTACTTC
TRBV5-1	NA	NA	TRBJ2-7	CASRPTMTGYEQYF	TGCGCCAGCAGGCCTACTATGACTGGGTACGAGCAGTACTTC
TRBV20-1	NA	NA	TRBJ2-1	CSARTRNEQFF	TGCAGTGCTAGAACTAGGAATGAGCAGTTCTTC
TRBV18	TRBD2	NA	TRBJ2-1	CASSPWLAGASANEQFF	TGTGCCAGCTCACCGTGGCTAGCGGGGGCCTCAGCCAATGAGCAGTTCTTC
TRBV7-6	NA	NA	TRBJ1-4	CASSLTGGGGEKLFF	TGTGCCAGCAGCTTAACCGGCGGAGGCGGGGAAAAACTGTTTTTT
TRBV27	NA	NA	TRBJ1-5	CASSSPTRGGPQHF	TGTGCCAGCAGTTCACCAACAAGAGGGGGGCCCCAGCATTTT
TRBV7-2	NA	NA	TRBJ1-3	CASSFQGEETIYF	TGTGCCAGCAGCTTCCAAGGGGAAGAGACCATATATTTT
TRBV7-2	NA	NA	TRBJ1-4	CASSIRTSREKLFF	TGTGCCAGCAGCATAAGGACATCTCGGGAAAAACTGTTTTTT
TRBV7-2	TRBD1	NA	TRBJ1-2	CASSPLTGTGYTF	TGTGCCAGCAGCCCGCTGACAGGGACTGGCTACACCTTC
TRBV5-6	NA	NA	TRBJ1-2	CASSFLGGRFHGYTF	TGTGCCAGCAGCTTTTTGGGGGGGCGTTTTCATGGCTACACCTTC
TRBV14	NA	NA	TRBJ1-6	CASSHSNSPLHF	TGTGCCAGCAGCCACAGTAATTCACCCCTCCACTTT
TRBV6-5	NA	few	TRBJ2-2	CAIFGVHTGELFF	TGTGCCATCTTCGGGGTCCACACCGGGGAGCTGTTTTTT
TRBV25-1	TRBD2	NA	TRBJ2-3	CASSGPSGGTDTQYF	TGTGCCAGCAGTGGTCCTAGCGGGGGAACAGATACGCAGTATTTT
TRBV30	TRBD2	once	TRBJ2-1	CAWSVLRLAALQFF	TGTGCCTGGAGTGTACTTAGGCTAGCGGCCCTCCAGTTCTTC
TRBV18	NA	NA	TRBJ1-3	CASSPAGSYSGNTIYF	TGTGCCAGCTCACCGGCGGGCAGTTACTCTGGAAACACCATATATTTT
TRBV11-2	NA	NA	TRBJ1-1	CASSPTGRGNTEAFF	TGTGCCAGCAGTCCTACAGGGCGTGGAAACACTGAAGCTTTCTTT